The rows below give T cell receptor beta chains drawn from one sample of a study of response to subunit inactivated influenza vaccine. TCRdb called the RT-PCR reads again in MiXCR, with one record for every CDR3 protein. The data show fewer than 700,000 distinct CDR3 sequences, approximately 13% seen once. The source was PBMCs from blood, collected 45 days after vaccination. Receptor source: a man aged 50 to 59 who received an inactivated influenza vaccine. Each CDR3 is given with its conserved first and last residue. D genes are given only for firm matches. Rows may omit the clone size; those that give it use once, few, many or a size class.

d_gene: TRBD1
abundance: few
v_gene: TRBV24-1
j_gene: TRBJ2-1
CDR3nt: TGTGCCACCAGTTACAGGGGCGGCAATGAGCAGTTCTTC
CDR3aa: CATSYRGGNEQFF

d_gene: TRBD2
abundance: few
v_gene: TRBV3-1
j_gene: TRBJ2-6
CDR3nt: TGTGCCAGCAGCCCCTGGACTAGCGGGGTCTCTGGGGCCAACGTCCTGACTTTC
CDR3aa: CASSPWTSGVSGANVLTF

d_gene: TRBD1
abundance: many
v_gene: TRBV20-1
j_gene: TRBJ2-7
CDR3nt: TGCAGTGCTAAACGGACAGGGCCAGCCTACGAGCAGTACTTC
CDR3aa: CSAKRTGPAYEQYF

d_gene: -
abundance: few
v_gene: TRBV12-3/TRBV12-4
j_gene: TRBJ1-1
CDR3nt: TGTGCCAGCAGTCCAGGACAGCTACTCCCTGAAGCTTTCTTT
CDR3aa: CASSPGQLLPEAFF

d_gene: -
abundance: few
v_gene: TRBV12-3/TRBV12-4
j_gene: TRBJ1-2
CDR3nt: TGTGCCAGCAGTAGAGAGCGGACGCCGGCTGGCTACACCTTC
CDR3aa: CASSRERTPAGYTF

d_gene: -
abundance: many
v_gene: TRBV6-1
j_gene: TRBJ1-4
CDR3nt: TGTGCCAGCAGTCCCACATTCGCAACTAATGAAAAACTGTTTTTT
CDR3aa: CASSPTFATNEKLFF

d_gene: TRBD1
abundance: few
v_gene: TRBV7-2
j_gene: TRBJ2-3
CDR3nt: TGTGCCAGCAGCTTCGGTTCGACAGGGTCAAATACGCAGTATTTT
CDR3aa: CASSFGSTGSNTQYF

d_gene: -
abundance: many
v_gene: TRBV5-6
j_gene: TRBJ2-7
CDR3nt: TGTGCCAGCACCCTCCAAACAACGGGGGTTGACTACGAGCAGTACTTC
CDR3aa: CASTLQTTGVDYEQYF

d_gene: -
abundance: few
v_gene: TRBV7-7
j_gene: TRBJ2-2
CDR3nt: TGTGCCAGCAGCTTAGAGATGCTAGGCACCGGGGAGCTGTTTTTT
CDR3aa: CASSLEMLGTGELFF

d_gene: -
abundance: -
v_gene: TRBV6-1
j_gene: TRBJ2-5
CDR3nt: TGTGCCAGCAGTCATCTTGGGGGAGTACGCTACATGGGGGAGACCCAGTACTTC
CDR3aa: CASSHLGGVRYMGETQYF

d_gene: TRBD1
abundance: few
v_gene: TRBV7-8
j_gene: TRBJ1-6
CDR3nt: TGTGCCAGCAGCAACCGGGACAGCACTGTTTCACCCCTCCACTTT
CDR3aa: CASSNRDSTVSPLHF

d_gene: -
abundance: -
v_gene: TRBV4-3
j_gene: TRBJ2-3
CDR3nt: TGCGCCAGCAGCCAAGATCGGGAACGTCCCACAGATACGCAGTATTTT
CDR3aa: CASSQDRERPTDTQYF

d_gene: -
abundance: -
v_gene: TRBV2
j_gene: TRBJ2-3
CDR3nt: TGTGCCAGCAGTGAACAGCGAGGGGATACGCAGTATTTT
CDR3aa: CASSEQRGDTQYF

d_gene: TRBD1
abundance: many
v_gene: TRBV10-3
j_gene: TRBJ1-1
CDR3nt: TGTGCCATCAGTAAGGGACAGGGGGCGGCTGAAGCTTTCTTT
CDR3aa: CAISKGQGAAEAFF

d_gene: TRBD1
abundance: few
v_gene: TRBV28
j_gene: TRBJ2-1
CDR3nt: TGTGCCAGCAGTTTTAGGGCAGGGGGCACTTTCTTC
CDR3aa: CASSFRAGGTFF

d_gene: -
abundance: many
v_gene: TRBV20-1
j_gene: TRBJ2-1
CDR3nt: TGCAGTGCTATGGACGGGGTCTCCTACAATGAGCAGTTCTTC
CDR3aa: CSAMDGVSYNEQFF

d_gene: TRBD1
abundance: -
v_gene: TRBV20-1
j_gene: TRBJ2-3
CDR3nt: TGCTGTGCTAGGTCCTTCCCCGGGACAGGGGGCACTATAGAAGATACGCAGTATTTT
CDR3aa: CCARSFPGTGGTIEDTQYF

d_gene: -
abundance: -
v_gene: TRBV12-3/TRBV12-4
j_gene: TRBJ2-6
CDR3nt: TGTGCCAGCAGTCTGGGCCTCTCTGGGGCCAACGTCCTGACTTTC
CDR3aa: CASSLGLSGANVLTF

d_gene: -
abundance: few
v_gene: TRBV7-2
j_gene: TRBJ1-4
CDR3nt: TGTGCCAGCAGCTTAGACCGGGGCCCGGGTGAAAAACTGTTTTTT
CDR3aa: CASSLDRGPGEKLFF

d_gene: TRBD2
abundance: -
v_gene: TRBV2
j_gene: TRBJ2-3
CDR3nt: TGTGCCAGCTGTTTAGGGCGGGGTCGCGGGAGTTTGGCAGATACGCAGTATTTT
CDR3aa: CASCLGRGRGSLADTQYF

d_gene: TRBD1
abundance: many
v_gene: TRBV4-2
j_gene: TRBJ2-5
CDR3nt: TGTGCCAGCAGCCCTAACCGGGACAGGGGGCGACAGTACCAAGAGACCCAGTACTTC
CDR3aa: CASSPNRDRGRQYQETQYF

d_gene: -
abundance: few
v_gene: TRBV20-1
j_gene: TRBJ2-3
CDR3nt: TGCAGTGCTAGCGTGTACGTCCGCACAGATACGCAGTATTTT
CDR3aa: CSASVYVRTDTQYF

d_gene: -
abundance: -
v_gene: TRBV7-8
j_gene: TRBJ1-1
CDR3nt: TGTGCCAGCAGCTTAGCTTTCGGCTGGGGAGCTTTCTTT
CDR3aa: CASSLAFGWGAFF

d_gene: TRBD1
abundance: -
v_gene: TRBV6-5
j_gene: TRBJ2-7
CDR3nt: TGTGCCAGCAGTTACTCGAAAGGTGGGACAGGGATTTACGAGCAGTACTTC
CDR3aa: CASSYSKGGTGIYEQYF

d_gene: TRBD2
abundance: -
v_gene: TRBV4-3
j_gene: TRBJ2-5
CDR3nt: TGCGCCAGCAGCCAAATACTAGCGGTCAAGAGAAGACAGTACTTC
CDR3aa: CASSQILAVKRRQYF

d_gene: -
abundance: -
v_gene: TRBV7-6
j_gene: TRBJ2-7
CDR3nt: TGTGCCAGCAGCTTACGGGACACAAACTACGAGCAGTACTTC
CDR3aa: CASSLRDTNYEQYF